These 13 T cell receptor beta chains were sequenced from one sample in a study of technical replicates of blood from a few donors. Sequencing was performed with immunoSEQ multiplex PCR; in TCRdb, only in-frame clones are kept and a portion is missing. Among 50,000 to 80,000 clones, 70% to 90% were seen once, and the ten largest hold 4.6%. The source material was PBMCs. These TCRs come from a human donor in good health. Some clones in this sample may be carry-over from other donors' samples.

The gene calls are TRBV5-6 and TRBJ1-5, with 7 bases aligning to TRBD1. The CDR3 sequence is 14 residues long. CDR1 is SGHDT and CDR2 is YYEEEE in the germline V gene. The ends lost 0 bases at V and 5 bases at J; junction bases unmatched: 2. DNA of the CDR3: TGTGCCAGCAGCTTGGGACAGGGCCATCAGCCCCAGCATTTT. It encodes CASSLGQGHQPQHF.

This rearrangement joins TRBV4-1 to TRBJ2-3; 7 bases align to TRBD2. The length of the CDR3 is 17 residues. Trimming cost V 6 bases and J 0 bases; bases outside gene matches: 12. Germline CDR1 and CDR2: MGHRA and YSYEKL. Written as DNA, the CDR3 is TGCGCCAGCAGTCAGAAAAGAAGCGGGGCTAGCACAGATACGCAGTATTTT. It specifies CASSQKRSGASTDTQYF.

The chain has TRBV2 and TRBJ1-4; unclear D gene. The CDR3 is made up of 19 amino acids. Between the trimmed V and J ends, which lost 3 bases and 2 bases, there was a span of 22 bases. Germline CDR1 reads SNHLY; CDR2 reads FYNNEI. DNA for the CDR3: TGTGCCAGCAGTGATATCTCTTGGGCAGATGTATCCACTAATGAAAAACTGTTTTTT. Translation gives CASSDISWADVSTNEKLFF.

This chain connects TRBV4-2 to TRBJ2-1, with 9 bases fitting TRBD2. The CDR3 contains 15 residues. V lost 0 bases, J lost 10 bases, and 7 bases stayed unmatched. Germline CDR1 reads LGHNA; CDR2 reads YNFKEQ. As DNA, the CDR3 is TGTGCCAGCAGCCAAGATTGGCGGGGGGGATTGGAGCAGTTCTTC. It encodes CASSQDWRGGLEQFF.

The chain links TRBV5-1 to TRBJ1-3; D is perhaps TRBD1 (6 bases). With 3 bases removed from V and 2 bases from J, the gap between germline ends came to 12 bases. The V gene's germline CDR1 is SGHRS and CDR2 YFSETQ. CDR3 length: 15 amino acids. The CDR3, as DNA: TGCGCCAGCAGCTCTAGGGGGGGGCCTGGAAACACCATATATTTT. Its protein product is CASSSRGGPGNTIYF.

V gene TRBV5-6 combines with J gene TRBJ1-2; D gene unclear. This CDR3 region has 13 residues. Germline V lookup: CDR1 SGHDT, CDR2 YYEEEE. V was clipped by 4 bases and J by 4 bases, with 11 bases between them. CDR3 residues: CASSDAGLYGYTF. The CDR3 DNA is TGTGCCAGCAGCGATGCGGGTCTCTATGGCTACACCTTC. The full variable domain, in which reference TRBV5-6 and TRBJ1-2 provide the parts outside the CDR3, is DAGVTQSPTHLIKTRGQQVTLRCSPKSGHDTVSWYQQALGQGPQFIFQYYEEEERQRGNFPDRFSGHQFPNYSSELNVNALLLGDSALYLCASSDAGLYGYTFGSGTRLTVV.

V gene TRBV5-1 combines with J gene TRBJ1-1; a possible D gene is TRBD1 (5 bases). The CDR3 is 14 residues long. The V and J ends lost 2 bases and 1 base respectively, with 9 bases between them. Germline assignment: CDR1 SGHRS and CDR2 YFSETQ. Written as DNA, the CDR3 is TGCGCCAGCAGCTTTTTTGGGGCGAACACTGAAGCTTTCTTT. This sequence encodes CASSFFGANTEAFF.

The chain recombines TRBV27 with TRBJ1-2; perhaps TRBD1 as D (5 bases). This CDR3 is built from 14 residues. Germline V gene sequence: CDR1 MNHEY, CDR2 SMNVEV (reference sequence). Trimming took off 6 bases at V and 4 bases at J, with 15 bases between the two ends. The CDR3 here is CASRPWGVLYGYTF. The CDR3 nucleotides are TGTGCCAGCAGGCCGTGGGGGGTCCTCTATGGCTACACCTTC.

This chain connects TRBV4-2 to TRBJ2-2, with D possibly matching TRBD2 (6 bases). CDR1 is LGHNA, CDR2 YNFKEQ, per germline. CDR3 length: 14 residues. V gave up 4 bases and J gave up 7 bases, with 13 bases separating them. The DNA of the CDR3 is TGTGCCAGCAGCCCCAGCGCGGGGAACGGGGAGCTGTTTTTT. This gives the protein CASSPSAGNGELFF.

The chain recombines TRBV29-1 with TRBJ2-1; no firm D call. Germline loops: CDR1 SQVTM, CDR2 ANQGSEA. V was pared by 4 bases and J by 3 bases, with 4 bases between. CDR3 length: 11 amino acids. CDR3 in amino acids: CSVASYNEQFF. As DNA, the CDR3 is TGCAGCGTTGCGAGCTACAATGAGCAGTTCTTC.

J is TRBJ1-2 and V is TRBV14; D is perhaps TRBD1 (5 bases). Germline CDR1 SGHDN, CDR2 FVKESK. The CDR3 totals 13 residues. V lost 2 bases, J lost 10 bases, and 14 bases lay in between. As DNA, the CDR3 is TGTGCCAGCAGCCAACAGGGCCCCCAGGTCTACACCTTC. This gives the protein CASSQQGPQVYTF.

CDR3 nucleotides: TGCGCCAGCAGCCAAGGGGCACTGGGTGCTTTCTTT. Residues: CASSQGALGAFF. The chain combines TRBV4-3 with TRBJ1-1; unclear D gene. This CDR3 is 12 amino acids long. From germline, CDR1 is LGHNA and CDR2 YSLEER. V lost 1 base and J lost 11, with 11 bases in between.

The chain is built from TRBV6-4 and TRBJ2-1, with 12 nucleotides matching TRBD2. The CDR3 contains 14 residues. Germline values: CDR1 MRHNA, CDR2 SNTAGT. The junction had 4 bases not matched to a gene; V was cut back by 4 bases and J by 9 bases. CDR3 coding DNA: TGTGCCAGCAGTGCACTAGCGGGAGGACTTGAGCAGTTCTTC. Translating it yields CASSALAGGLEQFF.